This T cell receptor (beta chain) came from a study of blood T cell repertoires in COVID-19. Germline CDR1 reads SGHDT; CDR2 reads YYEEEE. Germline trimming cut 2 bases from V and 6 bases from J; bases unmatched to any gene: 14. This CDR3 has 16 residues. Allocation to cohorts depended on clinical history reported by the participants. This clone was seen more than once but under ten times. As originally analysed: Researchers report that nucleated cell counts were estimated from reference gene primer amplification. Clones were sequenced by immunoSEQ multiplex PCR, and TCRdb holds only the in-frame ones, with some missing. Clone size and the V and J calls come from that table; the DNA yielded D and trimming. This table holds some 160,000 clones, 85% found once.

Sample: PBMCs or T cells enriched from blood (not recorded which). The chain recombines TRBV5-6 with TRBJ2-7; 7 bases fit TRBD1. This sequence originates from a woman aged 35 to 49 who had recovered from COVID-19. The CDR3 DNA is TGTGCCAGCAGCTTCAAACAGGGGTCGCTTTCGGGCGAGCAGTACTTC. This encodes CASSFKQGSLSGEQYF.